The 8 T cell receptor beta chains given below trace back to one sample, sequenced in a study of blood T cell repertoires in COVID-19. Assay: immunoSEQ multiplex PCR; the TCRdb copy retains only in-frame clones and omits some. Of under 200,000 clones listed, roughly 83% are singletons. The sample comprised peripheral blood. Receptors were obtained from a woman aged 80 or over with active or convalescent COVID-19.

V usage is TRBV18 and J usage is TRBJ1-5, with 9 positions matching TRBD1. The length of the CDR3 is 16 residues. The germline V gene encodes CDR1 KGHSH and CDR2 LQKENI. V trimming: 3 bases; J trimming: 4 bases; junction bases outside the gene matches: 7. The CDR3: CASSPPGTGLNQPQHF. Written as DNA, the CDR3 is TGTGCCAGCTCACCCCCCGGGACAGGGTTGAATCAGCCCCAGCATTTT.

This clone was detected only a few times. J is TRBJ2-2 and V is TRBV7-7, with unresolved D. CDR3 length equals 13 residues. The germline CDR1 and CDR2 sequences are SSHAT and FNYEAQ (reference sequence). CDR3 nucleotide sequence: TGTGCTACACAGCTCGCGAACACCGGGGAGCTGTTTTTT. Its translation: CATQLANTGELFF. Full variable domain (rest looked up from reference TRBV7-7 and TRBJ2-2): GAGVSQSPRYKVTKRGQDVTLRCDPISSHATLYWYQQALGQGPEFLTYFNYEAQPDKSGLPSDRFSAERPEGSISTLTIQRTEQRDSAMYRCATQLANTGELFFGEGSRLTVL.

This clone was seen more than once but under ten times. The chain has TRBV19 and TRBJ1-2; 7 nucleotides line up with TRBD1. V shed 7 bases and J 3 bases; nucleotides not matched to a gene: 11. Germline V lookup: CDR1 LNHDA, CDR2 SQIVND (reference sequence). This CDR3 is 15 amino acids long. The DNA for the CDR3 is TGTGCCAGTACCCCCATCACAGGGGATCACTATGGCTACACCTTC. It encodes CASTPITGDHYGYTF.

CDR3 in DNA: TGTGCCAGCAGCTCAACAGGGGGGGTGCTCGGCTACACCTTC. It yields the protein CASSSTGGVLGYTF. The chain joins TRBV11-2 to TRBJ1-2; TRBD1 aligns across 8 bases. Per the germline V gene, CDR1 is SGHAT and CDR2 is FQNNGV. CDR3 length: 14 amino acids. The trim removed 4 bases at V and 8 bases at J, leaving 9 bases unmatched.

The chain employs TRBV3-1 (or the pseudogene TRBV3-2) and TRBJ1-2; D unresolved. The CDR3 runs 15 residues. Trimming took 0 bases from V and 6 from J, leaving 14 bases between them. The V gene's germline CDR1 is LGHDT and CDR2 YNNKEL (reference sequence). The DNA of the CDR3 is TGTGCCAGCAGCCAAGATTGGGCACAAAGAGATGGCTACACCTTC. Translating gives CASSQDWAQRDGYTF.

The chain is built from TRBV7-6 and TRBJ1-2; 9 positions match TRBD1. The germline V gene encodes CDR1 SGHVS and CDR2 FNYEAQ. The CDR3 has 14 residues. With 3 bases clipped from V and 8 bases from J, the junction kept 7 bases outside the gene matches. CDR3 nucleotide sequence: TGTGCCAGCAGCTTGAGTACAGGGGGCGACGGCTACACCTTC. Translating it yields CASSLSTGGDGYTF. Looking up the rest from reference TRBV7-6 and TRBJ1-2 gives the full variable domain: GAGVSQSPRYKVTKRGQDVALRCDPISGHVSLYWYRQALGQGPEFLTYFNYEAQQDKSGLPNDRFSAERPEGSISTLTIQRTEQRDSAMYRCASSLSTGGDGYTFGSGTRLTVV.

A single count supports this clone. The chain employs TRBV19 and TRBJ1-6; 8 bases align to TRBD1. The length of the CDR3 is 15 residues. Germline assignment: CDR1 LNHDA and CDR2 SQIVND (reference sequence). The DNA for the CDR3 is TGTGCAGCCAGTAAGGTACAGGGGGTGAATTCACCCCTCCACTTT. Translated, it gives CAASKVQGVNSPLHF.

The rearrangement uses TRBV4-2 and TRBJ2-3, with 13 bases that match TRBD2. The V gene end was trimmed by 0 bases and the J gene end by 7 bases; junction bases not matched to a gene: 13. In germline, CDR1 is LGHNA, CDR2 YNFKEQ. This CDR3 contains 19 residues. The CDR3 bases are TGTGCCAGCAGCCAAGAGGATGGTACTAGCGGGGGGGGAGTTTATACGCAGTATTTT. This codes for CASSQEDGTSGGGVYTQYF.